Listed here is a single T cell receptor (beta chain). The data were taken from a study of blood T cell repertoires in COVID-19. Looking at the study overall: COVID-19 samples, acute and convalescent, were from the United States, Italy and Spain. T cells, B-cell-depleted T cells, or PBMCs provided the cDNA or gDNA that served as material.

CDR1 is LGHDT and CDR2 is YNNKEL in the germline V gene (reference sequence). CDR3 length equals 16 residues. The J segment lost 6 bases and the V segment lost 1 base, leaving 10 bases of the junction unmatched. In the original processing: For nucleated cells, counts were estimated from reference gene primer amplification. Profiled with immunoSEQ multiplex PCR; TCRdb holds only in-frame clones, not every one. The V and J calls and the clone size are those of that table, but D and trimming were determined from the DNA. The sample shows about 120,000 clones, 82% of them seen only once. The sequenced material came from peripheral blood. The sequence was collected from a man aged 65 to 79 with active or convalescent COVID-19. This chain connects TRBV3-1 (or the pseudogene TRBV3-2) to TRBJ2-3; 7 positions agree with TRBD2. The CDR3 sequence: CASSQGAGRRYDTQYF. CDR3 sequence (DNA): TGTGCCAGCAGCCAAGGGGCCGGGAGGCGATACGATACGCAGTATTTT.